This T cell receptor (beta chain) is from a study of metastatic and nonmetastatic thyroid tumors. Germline V gene sequence: CDR1 LNHDA, CDR2 SQIVND (reference sequence). The V gene lost 7 bases and the J gene lost 7 bases, with 14 bases spanning the gap. This CDR3 has 13 amino acids. This clone was picked up a small number of times. Original analysis: The authors used CDR3 differences across clinicopathological groups to build a distant-metastasis classifier for papillary thyroid cancer. TCRdb re-clonotyped the PCR reads via MiXCR. In this record, the V and J calls reflect TCRdb's handling and not the investigators' own analysis. Of tens of thousands of clones listed, 20% to 25% are singletons. Before thyroid surgery, none of the patients had received any treatment.

Material: tumor tissue. J is TRBJ1-5 and V is TRBV19; weak D call: TRBD1 (6 bases). The TCR originated in a female donor with papillary thyroid cancer or a benign thyroid nodule (not recorded which). Some clones in this sample may be carry-over from other donors' samples. The CDR3 DNA reads as TGTGCCAGTACCATCCACGGGGGCCAGCCCCAGCATTTT. It codes for CASTIHGGQPQHF.